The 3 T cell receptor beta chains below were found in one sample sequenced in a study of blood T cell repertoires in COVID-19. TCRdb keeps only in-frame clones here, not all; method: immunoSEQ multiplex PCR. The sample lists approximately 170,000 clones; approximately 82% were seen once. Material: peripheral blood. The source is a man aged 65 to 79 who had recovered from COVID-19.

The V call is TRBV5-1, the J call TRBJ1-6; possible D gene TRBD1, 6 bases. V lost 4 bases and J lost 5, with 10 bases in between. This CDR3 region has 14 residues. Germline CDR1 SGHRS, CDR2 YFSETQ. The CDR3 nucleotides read TGCGCCAGCAGCCCAGGGGCCGATAATTCACCCCTCCACTTT. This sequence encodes CASSPGADNSPLHF.

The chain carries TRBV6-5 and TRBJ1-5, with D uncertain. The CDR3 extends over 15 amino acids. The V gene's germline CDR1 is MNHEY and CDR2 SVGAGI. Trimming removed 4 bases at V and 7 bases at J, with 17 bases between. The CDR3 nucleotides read TGTGCCAGCAGTTCAATAGGAGGGTTGGGGCAGCCCCAGCATTTT. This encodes CASSSIGGLGQPQHF.

The CDR3 loop reads CASTSKAGLALETQYF. Written as DNA, the CDR3 is TGCGCCAGCACCTCGAAGGCGGGACTAGCGCTAGAGACCCAGTACTTC. J is TRBJ2-5 and V is TRBV5-1, with 10 positions matching TRBD2. Trimming at V came to 6 bases and at J to 4 bases, leaving 12 bases not matched to a gene. Germline V gene data show CDR1 as SGHRS and CDR2 as YFSETQ. There are 16 residues in the CDR3.